Each of the 25 T cell receptor beta chains below was sequenced from the same sample in a study of blood T cells in healthy people across ages. A second roughly 6 to 11 cycle PCR used barcoded and J-beta primers. One entry per CDR3 protein, called by TCRdb with MiXCR from the 5' RACE reads. In the table there are roughly 700,000 distinct CDR3 sequences, 20% to 25% of which are singletons. The same specimen was also included in a second study, on T cells of mothers and their children.

Specimen: blood. The receptor set was obtained from a boy younger than 18 in good health.

This clonotype showed up just a few times. The chain joins TRBV6-5 to TRBJ2-1; D remains unclear. V was cut by 8 bases and J by 2 bases, with 7 bases left in between. Looked up from germline, CDR1 is MNHEY and CDR2 is SVGAGI. There are 12 residues in the CDR3. CDR3 sequence (DNA): TGTGCCAGCGCGCTCGCCTACAATGAGCAGTTCTTC. Translated: CASALAYNEQFF.

The gene calls are TRBV15 and TRBJ1-5; perhaps TRBD1 as D (5 bases). The CDR3 has 17 amino acids. The germline CDR1 and CDR2 sequences are LNHNV and YYDKDF (reference sequence). V shed 2 bases and J shed 2 bases, with 16 bases lying between them. CDR3 residues: CATSRPTGPARNQPQHF. CDR3 sequence (DNA): TGTGCCACCAGCAGACCCACAGGTCCGGCACGCAATCAGCCCCAGCATTTT.

The chain couples TRBV10-2 to TRBJ2-1; D is perhaps TRBD2 (5 bases). The CDR3 length is 16 residues. Trimming cost V 4 bases and J 0 bases, with 13 bases left between them. Germline CDR1 WSHSY, CDR2 SAAADI. CDR3 loop: CASSALEGSSYNEQFF. CDR3 nucleotide sequence: TGCGCCAGCAGTGCTTTGGAAGGGAGCTCCTACAATGAGCAGTTCTTC.

This clonotype was picked up a small number of times. The V gene is TRBV29-1, the J gene TRBJ2-5, with D possibly TRBD1 on 6 matching bases. Germline loops: CDR1 SQVTM, CDR2 ANQGSEA. This CDR3 is built from 13 residues. V was pared by 3 bases and J by 1 base, with 9 bases between. CDR3 bases: TGCAGCGTTGACAGGGGATTCCAAGAGACCCAGTACTTC. This gives the protein CSVDRGFQETQYF.

The rearrangement links TRBV7-2 to TRBJ1-1; 9 bases line up with TRBD1. In germline, CDR1 is SGHTA, CDR2 FQGNSA. V gave up 5 bases and J gave up 2 bases; unmatched junction bases: 6. This CDR3 has 15 amino acids. CDR3 loop: CASSTRTGVNTEAFF. CDR3 coding DNA: TGTGCCAGCAGCACAAGGACAGGGGTAAACACTGAAGCTTTCTTT. Looking up the rest from reference TRBV7-2 and TRBJ1-1 gives the full variable domain: GAGVSQSPSNKVTEKGKDVELRCDPISGHTALYWYRQSLGQGLEFLIYFQGNSAPDKSGLPSDRFSAERTGGSVSTLTIQRTQQEDSAVYLCASSTRTGVNTEAFFGQGTRLTVV.

This clonotype showed up just a few times. The chain employs TRBV6-2 or TRBV6-3 and TRBJ2-1; the D is unclear. The CDR3 has 16 residues. Per the germline V gene, CDR1 is MNHEY and CDR2 is SVGEGT. Trimming took 3 bases from V and 0 from J, leaving 12 bases between them. CDR3 loop: CASSYDLEPSYNEQFF. CDR3 sequence (DNA): TGTGCCAGCAGTTATGATTTGGAGCCCTCCTACAATGAGCAGTTCTTC.

The J gene is TRBJ2-6, the V gene TRBV6-1, with D hard to call. CDR3 length: 17 amino acids. Germline assignment: CDR1 MNHNS and CDR2 SASEGT. Trimming removed 4 bases at V and 0 bases at J, with 13 bases between. CDR3 sequence reads: CASSATAFNSGANVLTF. CDR3 in DNA: TGTGCCAGCAGTGCCACAGCGTTCAACTCTGGGGCCAACGTCCTGACTTTC.

V and J are TRBV29-1 and TRBJ1-1; 7 bases agree with TRBD1. Germline lookup yields CDR1 SQVTM and CDR2 ANQGSEA. The CDR3 contains 14 residues. V lost 2 bases to trimming and J lost 3 bases; unmatched junction nucleotides: 6. The CDR3 DNA sequence: TGCAGCGTTGAAAACAGGGGCAGCGACACTGAAGCTTTCTTT. Amino acids: CSVENRGSDTEAFF.

This chain joins TRBV24-1 and TRBJ1-2; 11 bases are a match to TRBD1. This CDR3 comprises 15 residues. V dropped 3 bases and J dropped 8; count of bases not matched to a gene: 7. The V gene's germline CDR1 is KGHDR and CDR2 SFDVKD. The CDR3, as DNA: TGTGCCACCAGTGATCCCGGACAGGGGGCCGGAGGCTACACCTTC. Translated, it gives CATSDPGQGAGGYTF.

The V call is TRBV6-1, the J call TRBJ2-3; TRBD1 matches 10 bases. V dropped 4 bases and J dropped 1; count of bases not matched to a gene: 8. The CDR3 length is 17 residues. The V gene's germline CDR1 is MNHNS and CDR2 SASEGT. The CDR3 coding sequence is TGTGCCAGCAGTGCTTATGCCGGGACAGGGGGCACAGATACGCAGTATTTT. Amino acids: CASSAYAGTGGTDTQYF.

This clonotype was recorded a few times. The rearrangement links TRBV4-2 to TRBJ1-1, with D unresolved. Germline loops: CDR1 LGHNA, CDR2 YNFKEQ. CDR3 length: 17 residues. V was trimmed by 6 bases and J by 1 base, leaving 21 bases between them. The CDR3 nucleotides are TGTGCCAGCAGTCATATTGGCCAGGAGAATGGGAACACTGAAGCTTTCTTT. It yields the protein CASSHIGQENGNTEAFF.

The gene calls are TRBV3-1 and TRBJ2-7, with D tentatively TRBD2 (5 bases). Trimming removed 4 bases at V and 6 bases at J, with 19 bases between. CDR3 length equals 15 residues. Germline V gene lookup returns CDR1 LGHDT and CDR2 YNNKEL (reference sequence). CDR3 nucleotide sequence: TGTGCCAGCAGCCCGGAGGATCGGCTCTGGTCCGAGCAGTACTTC. It translates to CASSPEDRLWSEQYF.

This clonotype was observed a handful of times. The CDR3 DNA is TGTGCCAGCAGCTTACACAGGTTCTCCTACGAGCAGTACTTC. Translated, it gives CASSLHRFSYEQYF. The chain joins TRBV21-1 to TRBJ2-7; TRBD1 is taken as the D call from the table, unchecked against the DNA. TRBV21-1 corresponds to a pseudogene. This CDR3 contains 14 residues.

This clonotype was detected only a few times. V gene TRBV7-9 combines with J gene TRBJ1-1; TRBD1 is a possible D gene (5 bases). The CDR3 sequence is 13 residues long. V was clipped by 7 bases and J by 0 bases, with 9 bases between them. Germline CDR1 reads SEHNR; CDR2 reads FQNEAQ (reference sequence). DNA of the CDR3: TGTGCCAGCACGGACACCTTGAACACTGAAGCTTTCTTT. Residues: CASTDTLNTEAFF.

The J gene is TRBJ2-2, the V gene TRBV7-2, with TRBD2 identical over 9 bases. The CDR3 loop spans 17 amino acids. The junction had 8 bases not matched to a gene; V was cut back by 0 bases and J by 6 bases. The germline V gene encodes CDR1 SGHTA and CDR2 FQGNSA. The CDR3 region has the DNA TGTGCCAGCAGCTTAGCGCCTATACTAGCGGGCGCCGGGGAGCTGTTTTTT. Its translation: CASSLAPILAGAGELFF.

The table lists this clonotype with a few counts. This sequence joins TRBV11-2 and TRBJ2-7, with 9 bases that match TRBD2. V was clipped by 1 base and J by 4 bases; unmatched bases: 5. This CDR3 comprises 15 residues. Germline assignment: CDR1 SGHAT and CDR2 FQNNGV. The CDR3 loop is CASSLATSGGYEQYF. CDR3 bases: TGTGCCAGCAGCTTAGCGACTAGCGGCGGTTACGAGCAGTACTTC.

The chain has TRBV6-4 and TRBJ1-1; D not resolved. This CDR3 comprises 13 residues. Between the trimmed V and J ends, which lost 5 bases and 5 bases, there was a span of 12 bases. Germline-derived CDR1 and CDR2 are MRHNA and SNTAGT. The CDR3 loop is CASSIQLDTEAFF. CDR3 bases: TGTGCCAGCAGTATACAGTTAGATACTGAAGCTTTCTTT.

This clonotype was observed a handful of times. V gene TRBV4-1 combines with J gene TRBJ2-3; the D is unclear. Germline V gene lookup returns CDR1 MGHRA and CDR2 YSYEKL. The V and J ends lost 0 bases and 10 bases respectively, with 11 bases between them. The CDR3 extends over 13 amino acids. The CDR3 bases are TGCGCCAGCAGCCAAGAAGGGAAACTCCCGCAGTATTTT. As protein: CASSQEGKLPQYF.

The rearrangement uses TRBV5-1 and TRBJ2-1; a weak D match, TRBD2 (5 bases). The CDR3 length is 17 residues. The V end was cut by 1 base, the J end by 0 bases, with 14 bases between. Germline CDR1 SGHRS, CDR2 YFSETQ. The CDR3 loop is CASSLRVGGSSYNEQFF. The CDR3 bases are TGCGCCAGCAGCTTGCGGGTTGGTGGGAGCTCCTACAATGAGCAGTTCTTC. Full variable domain (missing parts from reference TRBV5-1 and TRBJ2-1): KAGVTQTPRYLIKTRGQQVTLSCSPISGHRSVSWYQQTPGQGLQFLFEYFSETQRNKGNFPGRFSGRQFSNSRSEMNVSTLELGDSALYLCASSLRVGGSSYNEQFFGPGTRLTVL.

V gene TRBV11-1 combines with J gene TRBJ2-7; D gene unclear. The CDR3 runs to 13 residues. Trimming took 4 bases from V and 3 from J, leaving 10 bases between them. Germline-derived CDR1 and CDR2 are SGHAT and FQDESV (reference sequence). CDR3 in amino acids: CASSSLRRYEQYF. As DNA, the CDR3 is TGTGCCAGCAGCTCCCTGCGTCGCTACGAGCAGTACTTC.

This clonotype showed up just a few times. CDR3 bases: TGTGCCAGCAGCCGTACCTTCAGGACAGCAAGAGAGACCCAGTACTTC. It codes for CASSRTFRTARETQYF. V and J are TRBV7-9 and TRBJ2-5; a possible D gene is TRBD1 (6 bases). The V gene lost 5 bases and the J gene lost 4 bases, with 20 bases spanning the gap. Germline values: CDR1 SEHNR, CDR2 FQNEAQ (reference sequence). The CDR3 covers 16 residues.

This clonotype appeared a few times. The chain links TRBV12-3 or TRBV12-4 to TRBJ2-5, with D possibly being TRBD2 (6 bases). Trimming pared 7 bases from V and 4 bases from J, leaving 10 bases between. This CDR3 has 12 amino acids. This chain's CDR3 is CASNHGGETQYF. Written as DNA, the CDR3 is TGTGCCAGCAATCACGGGGGAGAGACCCAGTACTTC.

The rearrangement links TRBV4-2 to TRBJ1-2; 8 bases match TRBD1. The CDR3 contains 17 residues. Per the germline V gene, CDR1 is LGHNA and CDR2 is YNFKEQ. Unmatched junction bases numbered 9, after V lost 1 base and J lost 2 bases. CDR3 DNA sequence: TGTGCCAGCAGCCAAGCTGCGGGACAGGCATCCAACTATGGCTACACCTTC. Residues: CASSQAAGQASNYGYTF.

DNA of the CDR3: TGTGCCAGCAGTGAGAGGCGGGGGGGCTTTACGCAGTATTTT. It codes for CASSERRGGFTQYF. The chain couples TRBV2 to TRBJ2-3, with 9 positions matching TRBD2. Germline V gene data show CDR1 as SNHLY and CDR2 as FYNNEI. After removal of 3 bases from V and 8 bases from J, the junction contained 6 bases not matched to a gene. The CDR3 length is 14 residues.

This chain uses TRBV12-3 or TRBV12-4 with TRBJ2-2; 7 nucleotides line up with TRBD1. The CDR3 length is 15 residues. J lost 0 bases, V lost 8 bases, and 6 bases had no gene match. The CDR3 sequence: CASPEGQPNTGELFF. The CDR3 coding sequence is TGTGCCAGCCCCGAGGGACAGCCGAACACCGGGGAGCTGTTTTTT.